The following is a TCR beta chain sequence with its context. Its specificity is not known. Looked up from germline, CDR1 is SGHAT and CDR2 is FQNNGV. The CDR3 is made up of 14 amino acids. V shed 5 bases and J 4 bases; nucleotides not matched to a gene: 6. PCR primers comprised 60 Vbeta and 13 Jbeta primers. Authors' data handling: Later work found around 72 million unique TCR beta chains, with some 11 million shared. Sequencing was performed with immunoSEQ multiplex PCR; in TCRdb, only in-frame clones are kept and a portion is missing. V and J calls and clone size follow that table, whereas D and trimming were derived from the DNA. The repertoire consists of about 96,000 clones, with about 70% occurring once and the leading ten covering under 3%. This record belongs to a study of cytomegalovirus exposure and HLA in healthy donors. Study-wide points: Most TCR sequences were rare, but some public TCRs occurred in many donors. Later on, an analysis tied under 20,000 TCR beta sequences to HLA alleles at 0.05 false discovery rate.

The chain joins TRBV11-2 to TRBJ2-5; TRBD1 matches 8 bases. The receptor comes from a female donor in good health and CMV-seropositive. The sequenced sample was PBMCs. CDR3 sequence reads: CASSLMTGAETQYF. DNA of the CDR3: TGTGCCAGCAGCCTCATGACAGGGGCAGAGACCCAGTACTTC.